Each of the 31 T cell receptor beta chains below was sequenced from the same sample in a study of read filtering for tumor transcriptome and immune sequencing. This library used around 400 ng RNA and molecular barcoded adaptors spanning alpha/delta and beta/gamma chains. MiXCR, run by TCRdb on the reads, gives a single entry per CDR3 protein. Of tens of thousands of distinct CDR3 sequences in the sample, about a fifth were seen once. The sample was a population of CD138-negative cells sorted from bone marrow. The source is a donor aged 40 or over with multiple myeloma.

As for this clonotype: The CDR3 ends on some other residue instead of the conserved phenylalanine or tryptophan, so this is likely a read error. The V call is TRBV5-4, the J call TRBJ2-1, with D hard to call. CDR1 is SGHNT, CDR2 YYREEE, per germline (reference sequence). This CDR3 has 13 residues. Trimming removed 6 bases at V and 1 base at J, with 8 bases between. The CDR3 sequence: CASNSRSYNEQFS. The CDR3 DNA reads as TGTGCCAGCAATTCCAGGTCCTACAATGAGCAGTTCTCC.

A word on this clonotype: At one boundary the junction diverges from the germline segment, which might be a read error. The rearrangement joins TRBV5-1 to TRBJ2-3; 8 bases align to TRBD2. Germline assignment: CDR1 SGHRS and CDR2 YFSETQ. This CDR3 is built from 16 residues. CDR3 sequence (DNA): TGCGCCAGCAGCCAGAATAGCGGGGTTGGTACAGATGCGCAGTATTTT. This encodes CASSQNSGVGTDAQYF.

This clonotype was seen at least ten times. The chain links TRBV30 to TRBJ1-2, with D uncertain. This CDR3 has 13 amino acids. Trimming took off 2 bases at V and 6 bases at J, with 13 bases between the two ends. Per the germline V gene, CDR1 is GTSNPN and CDR2 is SVGIG (reference sequence). The CDR3 region has the DNA TGTGCCTGGAGTCCTCAGGATTTAGATGGCTACACCTTC. Encoded protein: CAWSPQDLDGYTF. The complete variable domain, with remaining parts taken from reference TRBV30 and TRBJ1-2, reads SQTIHQWPATLVQPVGSPLSLECTVEGTSNPNLYWYRQAAGRGLQLLFYSVGIGQISSEVPQNLSASRPQDRQFILSSKKLLLSDSGFYLCAWSPQDLDGYTFGSGTRLTVV.

This clonotype was observed many times. The V and J genes are TRBV3-1 and TRBJ1-2; no firm D call. Germline V gene data show CDR1 as LGHDT and CDR2 as YNNKEL (reference sequence). The CDR3 has 14 amino acids. V was pared by 0 bases and J by 0 bases, with 5 bases between. The CDR3 region has the DNA TGTGCCAGCAGCCAAGACAGCGCTAACTATGGCTACACCTTC. Residues: CASSQDSANYGYTF.

This clonotype was counted ten times or more. The chain has TRBV20-1 and TRBJ2-3, with 8 bases lining up with TRBD2. Germline CDR1 DFQATT, CDR2 SNEGSKA (reference sequence). Trimming at V came to 0 bases and at J to 4 bases, leaving 9 bases not matched to a gene. This CDR3 contains 16 residues. CDR3 region: CSAREASGSISDTQYF. The CDR3 coding sequence is TGCAGTGCTAGAGAAGCGAGCGGGAGTATCTCAGATACGCAGTATTTT.

The genes are TRBV25-1 and TRBJ2-2, with 7 bases identical to TRBD1. There are 15 residues in the CDR3. V trimming: 4 bases; J trimming: 4 bases; junction bases outside the gene matches: 6. Looked up from germline, CDR1 is MGHDK and CDR2 is SYGVNS. The CDR3 is CASSGLDRITGELFF. As DNA, the CDR3 is TGTGCCAGCAGTGGACTGGACAGGATCACCGGGGAGCTGTTTTTT.

J is TRBJ2-7 and V is TRBV5-1, with 7 bases identical to TRBD1. Germline loops: CDR1 SGHRS, CDR2 YFSETQ. The ends lost 4 bases at V and 0 bases at J; junction bases unmatched: 10. The CDR3 is 16 amino acids. CDR3: CASSPGTVASSYEQYF. The CDR3 DNA follows: TGCGCCAGCAGCCCCGGGACAGTCGCTAGCTCCTACGAGCAGTACTTC.

Details on this clonotype: The conserved phenylalanine or tryptophan is not found at the CDR3 terminus, so this likely reflects a read error. The V and J genes are TRBV28 and TRBJ1-1, with D possibly TRBD1 on 6 matching bases. This CDR3 contains 13 residues. Trimming cost V 6 bases and J 1 base, with 9 bases left between them. CDR1 and CDR2 from the germline V gene are MDHEN and SYDVKM. The CDR3 nucleotides read TGTGCCAGCAGAAGGACAGAGAACACTGAAGCTTTCTCT. Its protein product is CASRRTENTEAFS.

This clonotype was counted ten times or more. The chain links TRBV20-1 to TRBJ1-5, with a tentative D call TRBD1 (5 bases). The CDR3 sequence is 16 residues long. Germline V gives CDR1 DFQATT, CDR2 SNEGSKA (reference sequence). With 5 bases removed from V and 6 bases from J, the gap between germline ends came to 23 bases. The CDR3 region has the DNA TGCAGTGCTGACCTCATCGGGGGACGGAGCGGTCAGCCCCAGCATTTT. Residues: CSADLIGGRSGQPQHF.

On this clonotype: Sequence at one end of the junction differs from germline and may be a read error. This chain joins TRBV12-3 or TRBV12-4 and TRBJ2-1; 7 bases align to TRBD1. The CDR3 loop spans 14 amino acids. Here the CDR3 reads CTSIWGQIYNEQFF. For the CDR3, the DNA is TGCACCAGCATCTGGGGACAGATCTACAATGAGCAGTTCTTC.

Ten or more counts support this clonotype. The chain is built from TRBV3-1 and TRBJ2-1; D is ambiguous. The germline V gene encodes CDR1 LGHDT and CDR2 YNNKEL (reference sequence). Trimming left V 2 bases short and J 11 bases short, with 10 bases between. The length of the CDR3 is 12 residues. In nucleotides, the CDR3 is TGTGCCAGCAGCCAAAGAACCACTAAGCAGTTCTTC. Its protein is CASSQRTTKQFF.

Worth noting for this clonotype: The junction does not match germline at one end; this may be a read error. The chain employs TRBV18 and TRBJ2-2, with TRBD2 matching over 12 bases. Germline CDR1 is KGHSH and CDR2 is LQKENI. The CDR3 runs to 17 residues. This chain's CDR3 is CASSPPGLAGNTGELLF. The CDR3 coding sequence is TGTGCCAGCTCACCCCCCGGACTAGCGGGAAACACCGGGGAGCTGCTTTTT.

A remark on this clonotype: Given a much more abundant clone one base away, this may be a read error. V and J are TRBV28 and TRBJ2-5, with D possibly being TRBD1 or TRBD2 (5 bases each). Germline V gene lookup returns CDR1 MDHEN and CDR2 SYDVKM. The CDR3 is made up of 13 amino acids. V was trimmed by 7 bases and J by 5 bases, leaving 14 bases between them. DNA for the CDR3: TGTGCCAGCACCCGGGGCCGGTCCGAGACCCAGTACTTC. This codes for CASTRGRSETQYF.

This clonotype has at least ten counts. The genes are TRBV19 and TRBJ2-1; 12 positions match TRBD2. V gave up 4 bases and J gave up 3 bases; unmatched junction bases: 4. The CDR3 is 16 amino acids. Germline CDR1 reads LNHDA; CDR2 reads SQIVND (reference sequence). As DNA, the CDR3 is TGTGCCAGTAGTACCAGACTAGCGGGGGACTACAATGAGCAGTTCTTC. Translated: CASSTRLAGDYNEQFF.

Of note for this clonotype: Given a much more abundant clone one base away, this may be a read error. V usage is TRBV5-6 and J usage is TRBJ2-3, with 10 bases aligning to TRBD2. The length of the CDR3 is 15 residues. V lost 4 bases and J lost 4; bases outside the gene matches: 6. Germline values: CDR1 SGHDT, CDR2 YYEEEE. CDR3 nucleotides: TGTGCCAGCAGCCCTAGCGGGAGAGCGGCAGATACGCAGTATTTT. Its translation is CASSPSGRAADTQYF. Using reference TRBV5-6 and TRBJ2-3 for the parts outside the CDR3, the full variable domain is DAGVTQSPTHLIKTRGQQVTLRCSPKSGHDTVSWYQQALGQGPQFIFQYYEEEERQRGNFPDRFSGHQFPNYSSELNVNALLLGDSALYLCASSPSGRAADTQYFGPGTRLTVL.

This clonotype was seen at least ten times. The genes are TRBV20-1 and TRBJ2-1; tentatively, D is TRBD2 (6 bases). V lost 5 bases to trimming and J lost 0 bases, with 14 bases between them. CDR1 and CDR2 (germline): DFQATT, SNEGSKA (reference sequence). The CDR3 is made up of 15 amino acids. CDR3 coding DNA: TGCAGTGCTCGCACTAGCCGGGTCTCCTACAATGAGCAGTTCTTC. It is translated as CSARTSRVSYNEQFF.

Note on this clonotype: A far larger clone differs by one base, so this is likely a read error. The chain carries TRBV5-4 and TRBJ2-3, with D tentatively TRBD1 or TRBD2 (6 bases each). CDR1 SGHNT and CDR2 YYREEE come from the germline V gene (reference sequence). This CDR3 comprises 14 residues. As DNA, the CDR3 is TGCGCCAGCAGCTGGGGGGCTAGCACAGATACGCAGTATTTT. This translates into CASSWGASTDTQYF. The variable domain in full, completed from reference TRBV5-4 and TRBJ2-3, reads ETGVTQSPTHLIKTRGQQVTLRCSSQSGHNTVSWYQQALGQGPQFIFQYYREEENGRGNFPPRFSGLQFPNYSSELNVNALELDDSALYLCASSWGASTDTQYFGPGTRLTVL.

Concerning this clonotype itself: The junction departs from germline at one end; a sequencing error may be responsible. The V gene is TRBV9, the J gene TRBJ2-3; D unclear. This CDR3 is 14 amino acids long. Germline CDR1 SGDLS, CDR2 YYNGEE. CDR3 nucleotides: TGTGCTAGCAGCGTAGTGACGTGGGATGATACGCAGTATTTT. Translation: CASSVVTWDDTQYF.

This clonotype was seen only a few times. V and J are TRBV24-1 and TRBJ2-1, with D perhaps TRBD1 (5 bases). This CDR3 spans 15 amino acids. CDR1 and CDR2 (germline): KGHDR, SFDVKD. Trimming cost V 1 base and J 8 bases, with 14 bases left between them. CDR3 DNA sequence: TGTGCCACCAGTGATTTTACAGGAAGGACCGATGAGCAGTTCTTC. This gives the protein CATSDFTGRTDEQFF.

Many counts were recorded for this clonotype. The gene calls are TRBV7-8 and TRBJ2-6; TRBD1 matches at 10 bases. Germline CDR1 and CDR2: SGHVS and FQNEAQ. Trimming removed 5 bases from V and 0 bases from J; junction bases left unmatched: 7. The CDR3 covers 18 residues. Here the CDR3 DNA reads TGTGCCAGCAGCCCAAGACGGGACAGGGGCTCTGGGGCCAACGTCCTGACTTTC. This codes for CASSPRRDRGSGANVLTF.

This clonotype has ten or more counts. The rearrangement uses TRBV7-8 and TRBJ1-6, with 9 bases identical to TRBD1. The length of the CDR3 is 16 residues. The V gene end was trimmed by 3 bases and the J gene end by 7 bases; junction bases not matched to a gene: 7. Germline V gene data show CDR1 as SGHVS and CDR2 as FQNEAQ. CDR3 coding DNA: TGTGCCAGCAGCTTGGGACAGGGAGCCAGAAATTCACCCCTCCACTTT. Translation: CASSLGQGARNSPLHF.

By frequency in the sample, this clonotype is medium-sized. This chain links TRBV12-3 or TRBV12-4 with TRBJ2-1; TRBD2 agrees at 11 bases. Trimming cost V 5 bases and J 5 bases; bases outside gene matches: 5. The CDR3 runs to 15 residues. The DNA of the CDR3 is TGTGCCAGCAGTCTCACTAGCGGGGGAAACAATGAGCAGTTCTTC. The encoded protein is CASSLTSGGNNEQFF.

This chain uses TRBV20-1 with TRBJ1-5; a weak D match, TRBD1 (6 bases). Germline assignment: CDR1 DFQATT and CDR2 SNEGSKA (reference sequence). V lost 7 bases and J lost 3, with 16 bases in between. The CDR3 runs 14 residues. This CDR3 is CSGKGGWDNQPQHF. The DNA of the CDR3 is TGCAGTGGTAAGGGGGGCTGGGACAATCAGCCCCAGCATTTT.

J is TRBJ2-5 and V is TRBV20-1; TRBD2 matches at 9 bases. Germline values: CDR1 DFQATT, CDR2 SNEGSKA (reference sequence). CDR3 length equals 12 residues. As DNA, the CDR3 is TGCAGCCCCGGCGGGGGGGTGGAGACCCAGTACTTC. Protein product: CSPGGGVETQYF.

In this sample, this clonotype turned up many times. The chain joins TRBV5-1 to TRBJ2-5; no firm D call. Germline-derived CDR1 and CDR2 are SGHRS and YFSETQ. V was pared by 0 bases and J by 5 bases, with 14 bases between. There are 15 residues in the CDR3. Written as DNA, the CDR3 is TGCGCCAGCAGCTTGGCCGTGAACCAGCAGGAGACCCAGTACTTC. This codes for CASSLAVNQQETQYF.

This clonotype was counted at least ten times. The J gene is TRBJ1-1, the V gene TRBV15, with a tentative D call TRBD1 (6 bases). Trimming took 5 bases from V and 1 from J, leaving 8 bases between them. CDR3 length: 13 amino acids. The germline CDR1 and CDR2 sequences are LNHNV and YYDKDF (reference sequence). This CDR3 is CATSQQGNTEAFF. The CDR3 bases are TGTGCCACCAGCCAACAGGGGAACACTGAAGCTTTCTTT.

In its sample, this clonotype was seen a few times. The V and J genes are TRBV28 and TRBJ2-7; tentative D call: TRBD1 (6 bases). The germline CDR1 and CDR2 sequences are MDHEN and SYDVKM. The CDR3 consists of 14 residues. V was clipped by 8 bases and J by 2 bases, with 16 bases between them. Written as DNA, the CDR3 is TGTGCCAGCTTCCAGGGGACAATCGCCTACGAGCAGTACTTC. Its protein product is CASFQGTIAYEQYF.

The sample holds many counts of this clonotype. The chain carries TRBV12-3 or TRBV12-4 and TRBJ2-1; maybe TRBD1 (6 bases). V was shortened by 6 bases and J by 6 bases, with 24 bases between the two germline ends. This CDR3 region has 17 residues. CDR3 nucleotide sequence: TGTGCCAGCAGACCCAGGGGAGTCGTAGCCCTCACCAATGAGCAGTTCTTC. Amino acid sequence: CASRPRGVVALTNEQFF.

At least ten counts were recorded for this clonotype. The chain employs TRBV28 and TRBJ2-1, with D tentatively TRBD2 (6 bases). Germline CDR1 reads MDHEN; CDR2 reads SYDVKM. The CDR3 sequence is 19 residues long. Trimming removed 6 bases from V and 2 bases from J, with 26 bases in between. DNA for the CDR3: TGTGCCAGCAGCCTCCTCGGAAAGGGCGGGGAGAAGACCTACAATGAGCAGTTCTTC. Translating it yields CASSLLGKGGEKTYNEQFF. The whole variable domain, remainder taken from reference TRBV28 and TRBJ2-1, is DVKVTQSSRYLVKRTGEKVFLECVQDMDHENMFWYRQDPGLGLRLIYFSYDVKMKEKGDIPEGYSVSREKKERFSLILESASTNQTSMYLCASSLLGKGGEKTYNEQFFGPGTRLTVL.

This clonotype was detected ten times or more. The J gene is TRBJ1-6, the V gene TRBV7-9; maybe TRBD1 (5 bases). The germline gives CDR1 SEHNR, CDR2 FQNEAQ (reference sequence). Trimming took off 5 bases at V and 8 bases at J, with 13 bases between the two ends. The CDR3 spans 14 residues. The CDR3 DNA sequence: TGTGCCAGCAGCCTCGGGGCGTTCGATTCACCCCTCCACTTT. It yields the protein CASSLGAFDSPLHF.

For this clonotype: A single base separates this from a much larger clone, so it may be a read error. The chain recombines TRBV5-1 with TRBJ2-7; D call uncertain. The CDR3 runs 13 residues. Germline-derived CDR1 and CDR2 are SGHRS and YFSETQ. The CDR3, as DNA: TGCGCCAGCAGCTCCGAGGTCGGGTACGAGCAGTATTTC. It is translated as CASSSEVGYEQYF.